The clone carrying this T cell receptor (beta chain) was observed a handful of times. The antigen remains undetermined. The data were obtained in a study of cytomegalovirus exposure and HLA in healthy donors. Findings and limits, study-wide: Accurate prediction of HLA-A and HLA-B alleles (for most subjects) was reportedly achieved from TCR beta sequences. A later analysis reported that several of the most significant clusters appeared to be linked to common viral pathogens, among them Epstein-Barr virus.

Germline V gene data show CDR1 as SEHNR and CDR2 as FQNEAQ (reference sequence). Trimming cost V 3 bases and J 3 bases, with 5 bases left between them. The CDR3 sequence is 13 residues long. These donors counted as nominally healthy when sampled, but unrecorded immune exposures were likely. In the PCR, 60 Vbeta and 13 Jbeta primers were used. The repertoire was sequenced with immunoSEQ multiplex PCR; TCRdb's copy has only in-frame clones and lacks some. Of some 110,000 clones listed, roughly 80% were seen once; the top ten hold roughly 1.5%. The rearrangement links TRBV7-9 to TRBJ1-4, with D unresolved. The sequenced sample was PBMCs. The sequence derives from a man over 45 in good health and CMV-seronegative. The CDR3 region has the DNA TGTGCCAGCAGCTTCTACCCTAATGAAAAACTGTTTTTT. This sequence encodes CASSFYPNEKLFF.